Presented here are 5 T cell receptor beta chains from one specimen sequenced in a study of shared clonotypes between healthy human individuals. The protocol was immunoSEQ multiplex PCR, while the TCRdb copy is restricted to in-frame clones and leaves out a portion. The data contain 950,000 to 1,300,000 clones, around 74% of them singletons. Specimen: memory CD4+ T cells sorted from blood. Stated subset: CD45RA-negative fraction. These receptors came from a man aged 18 to 29 in good health.

This sequence joins TRBV6-1 and TRBJ2-7; 8 bases are shared with TRBD1. From germline, CDR1 is MNHNS and CDR2 SASEGT. The CDR3 spans 16 residues. Losses at the gene ends were 4 bases for V and 2 bases for J; bases not matched to a gene: 10. The CDR3 is CASSAGQAMMPYEQYF. The CDR3 bases are TGTGCCAGCAGTGCGGGACAGGCGATGATGCCCTACGAGCAGTACTTC.

V usage is TRBV6-1 and J usage is TRBJ2-5; possibly TRBD2 for D (5 bases). Germline CDR1 reads MNHNS; CDR2 reads SASEGT. V lost 4 bases and J 3 bases, leaving 15 bases between the germline ends. The CDR3 is 15 amino acids. As DNA, the CDR3 is TGTGCCAGCAGTGTTTTCCGGGAACTGAAAGAGACCCAGTACTTC. Amino acids: CASSVFRELKETQYF.

The CDR3 coding sequence is TGTGCCATCAGTGAGGGCGGCGGGGATCAGCCCCAGCATTTT. It is translated as CAISEGGGDQPQHF. This chain uses TRBV10-3 with TRBJ1-5; no clear D gene. V lost 2 bases and J 5 bases, leaving 10 bases between the germline ends. Germline-derived CDR1 and CDR2 are ENHRY and SYGVKD. The CDR3 runs 14 residues.

V and J are TRBV2 and TRBJ1-6; D remains unclear. Germline V gene data show CDR1 as SNHLY and CDR2 as FYNNEI. The V end was cut by 7 bases, the J end by 9 bases, with 10 bases between. The CDR3 loop spans 12 amino acids. CDR3 nucleotides: TGTGCCAGCACCCAACAGAGTTCACCCCTCCACTTT. This gives the protein CASTQQSSPLHF. The whole variable domain, remainder taken from reference TRBV2 and TRBJ1-6, is EPEVTQTPSHQVTQMGQEVILRCVPISNHLYFYWYRQILGQKVEFLVSFYNNEISEKSEIFDDQFSVERPDGSNFTLKIRSTKLEDSAMYFCASTQQSSPLHFGNGTRLTVT.

A note on this clone: The junction shows a germline mismatch at one end, possibly a read error. The gene calls are TRBV12-5 and TRBJ2-5, with TRBD1 matching 8 bases. The germline V gene has CDR1 LGHNT and CDR2 FRNRAP. This CDR3 region has 14 residues. For the CDR3, the DNA is TGTGCTAGTGGATTGGGGACAGGCAGAGAGACCCAGTACTTC. Its protein is CASGLGTGRETQYF.